A selection of T cell receptor beta chains follows, all from one sample in a study of T cell repertoires in cytomegalovirus infection. TCRdb re-called the reads with MiXCR, one entry per CDR3 protein. The table lists approximately 910,000 distinct CDR3 sequences, about a third of them singletons. The antigens of these receptors remain unknown. Material: cultured CD8+ T cells from PBMCs, obtained from culture after CMV antigen stimulation. These receptors all come from a human donor in good health (CMV status not recorded). Some clones in this sample may be carry-over from other donors' samples. CDR3s include the opening cysteine and the closing phenylalanine or tryptophan. A D gene is named only where the DNA matches it firmly.

len,v_gene,d_gene,j_gene,CDR3aa
16,TRBV29-1,.,TRBJ2-1,CSVEEYGGGSYNEQFF
14,TRBV19,.,TRBJ1-5,CASTQTTGYQPQHF
14,TRBV7-9,.,TRBJ1-5,CASSLERDRLPQHF
13,TRBV6-1,.,TRBJ1-5,CASSVEPSQPQHF
15,TRBV28,TRBD2,TRBJ2-5,CASSLGLAAQETQYF
13,TRBV15,.,TRBJ2-2,CATSRVGSGELFF
17,TRBV3-1,.,TRBJ1-5,CASSQEYPQIPNQPQHF
21,TRBV6-8,.,TRBJ1-2,CASSYRTSIPPGNRANGGYTF
16,TRBV11-3,TRBD1,TRBJ2-1,CASSPQGTDPTWEQFF
18,TRBV6-2/TRBV6-3,TRBD2,TRBJ2-3,CASSATSGGAGGTDTQYF
13,TRBV6-1,.,TRBJ1-2,CASRIWAGEGYTF
13,TRBV27,.,TRBJ2-2,CASSFGVNGELFF
15,TRBV6-2/TRBV6-3,.,TRBJ1-1,CASSGHPRDYTEAFF
17,TRBV3-1,TRBD2,TRBJ2-1,CASSQDVGGGPYNEQFF
15,TRBV14,TRBD1,TRBJ2-5,CASSQRGGWLETQYF
13,TRBV7-9,.,TRBJ1-1,CASSSGVGPGAFF
14,TRBV4-1,.,TRBJ2-3,CASSQAPRADTQYF
12,TRBV12-3/TRBV12-4,.,TRBJ1-2,CALEVGAGGYTF
16,TRBV24-1,TRBD2,TRBJ2-1,CVTSDWTSGGYNEQFF
15,TRBV20-1,.,TRBJ1-4,CSARDITGPNEKLFF
14,TRBV27,.,TRBJ1-1,CASSSRATNTEAFF
13,TRBV2,.,TRBJ1-2,CASSEWNNYGYTF
16,TRBV15,TRBD2,TRBJ2-1,CATSRGRAGGNNEQFF
14,TRBV7-6,TRBD1,TRBJ1-6,CASSSTGGNSTLHF
15,TRBV7-9,.,TRBJ2-5,CASSLFGADQETQYF
16,TRBV7-4,TRBD1,TRBJ1-1,CASSLAGQGSGTEAFF
16,TRBV7-9,.,TRBJ1-1,CASSLAWKVANTEAFF
11,TRBV7-9,TRBD1,TRBJ1-5,CASSGQGAQHF
14,TRBV14,.,TRBJ1-2,CASRSHSELYGYTF
15,TRBV7-9,.,TRBJ2-2,CASSPRDRNTGELFF
13,TRBV28,.,TRBJ2-5,CASSLFPGETQYF
17,TRBV7-4,TRBD2,TRBJ2-3,CASSATSGGALTDTQYF
19,TRBV12-3/TRBV12-4,.,TRBJ2-2,CASSPTYPLGGGATGELFF
11,TRBV12-5,.,TRBJ1-5,CASGFSWPQHF
14,TRBV7-9,.,TRBJ1-1,CASSAYSGGTEAFF
16,TRBV13,TRBD2,TRBJ2-7,CASSPPGLAGGSVQYF
15,TRBV7-7,.,TRBJ2-1,CASSTSSGTPNEQFF
17,TRBV7-2,TRBD1,TRBJ2-1,CASSLDWGQGRYNEQFF
14,TRBV2,TRBD2,TRBJ2-3,CAILWGGSTDTQYF
15,TRBV7-9,.,TRBJ2-1,CASSHQILTLNEQFF
12,TRBV27,.,TRBJ2-2,CASRLYTGELFF
16,TRBV20-1,.,TRBJ1-5,CSARGGGWGTNQPQHF
14,TRBV12-5,.,TRBJ1-1,CASGLGRRDTEAFF
14,TRBV10-2,.,TRBJ1-2,CASSMKGVYYGYTF
14,TRBV12-3/TRBV12-4,.,TRBJ2-7,CASSLVRRNYEQYF
11,TRBV6-6,.,TRBJ1-2,CATIGSYGYTF
13,TRBV12-3/TRBV12-4,.,TRBJ1-5,CASSLFRDYPQHF
11,TRBV19,.,TRBJ1-4,CASMGKEKLFF
18,TRBV27,.,TRBJ2-2,CASSLTAGKGLRAGELFF
14,TRBV5-1,TRBD1,TRBJ2-1,CASSWAGGNNEQFF
15,TRBV6-1,TRBD1,TRBJ2-7,CASIMDRALSYEQYF
17,TRBV7-9,TRBD2,TRBJ2-3,CASSRGVADGSRDTQYF
17,TRBV18,TRBD1,TRBJ1-1,CASSPPLGQGLNTEAFF
14,TRBV12-3/TRBV12-4,.,TRBJ2-3,CASSPRGSLDTQYF
13,TRBV27,.,TRBJ1-2,CASSSGPRNGYTF
12,TRBV15,.,TRBJ2-1,CATGEGADEQFF
15,TRBV12-3/TRBV12-4,.,TRBJ1-6,CASSFESSYNSPLHF
15,TRBV12-3/TRBV12-4,.,TRBJ2-1,CASSFGNPSANEQFF